Below, 23 T cell receptor beta chains from the same sample are listed, as sequenced in a study of a mutant IDH1 vaccine in newly diagnosed glioma. No cognate antigen is known for these TCRs. The assay was immunoSEQ multiplex PCR, and TCRdb's table has in-frame clones only and misses some. In the table there are around 40,000 clones, over 70% of which are singletons. Time point indicated: week 23, last vaccination. In every dose of vaccine, 300 ug of mutant IDH1 20-mer peptide was given alongside topical imiquimod. This specimen consisted of PBMCs, obtained from a glioma patient whose treatment included an IDH1 peptide vaccine. These receptors were taken from a woman aged 40-49 years with glioma. Some clones in this sample may be carry-over from other donors' samples.

V usage is TRBV5-1 and J usage is TRBJ1-1; no definite D call. In germline, CDR1 is SGHRS, CDR2 YFSETQ. With 0 bases removed from V and 1 base from J, the gap between germline ends came to 7 bases. CDR3 length equals 14 residues. CDR3 nucleotides: TGCGCCAGCAGCTTGGGGGGTTCGAACACTGAAGCTTTCTTT. Residues: CASSLGGSNTEAFF.

The V call is TRBV7-3, the J call TRBJ2-2, with TRBD1 identical over 7 bases. With V trimmed by 2 bases and J by 0 bases, 0 bases remained unmatched. This CDR3 region has 15 residues. The germline V gene has CDR1 SGHTA and CDR2 FQGTGA. The CDR3 bases are TGTGCCAGCAGCTTAGGACAGGCGAACACCGGGGAGCTGTTTTTT. It specifies CASSLGQANTGELFF. The entire variable domain, with the rest obtained from reference TRBV7-3 and TRBJ2-2, is as follows: GAGVSQTPSNKVTEKGKYVELRCDPISGHTALYWYRQSLGQGPEFLIYFQGTGAADDSGLPNDRFFAVRPEGSVSTLKIQRTERGDSAVYLCASSLGQANTGELFFGEGSRLTVL.

CDR3 amino acids: CSASGGQPQHF. CDR3 in DNA: TGCAGTGCTAGTGGTGGACAGCCCCAGCATTTT. The rearrangement joins TRBV20-1 to TRBJ1-5; D gene unclear. Trimming took 3 bases from V and 7 from J, leaving 7 bases between them. Per germline, CDR1 DFQATT and CDR2 SNEGSKA (reference sequence). The CDR3 sequence is 11 residues long.

This chain uses TRBV18 with TRBJ1-4; possible D gene TRBD1, 5 bases. V was pared by 3 bases and J by 2 bases, with 13 bases between. The V gene's germline CDR1 is KGHSH and CDR2 LQKENI. This CDR3 has 16 amino acids. The CDR3 DNA reads TGTGCCAGCTCACCGGTCAGGGTTGGGACTAATGAAAAACTGTTTTTT. Its protein is CASSPVRVGTNEKLFF. Using reference TRBV18 and TRBJ1-4 for the parts outside the CDR3, the full variable domain is NAGVMQNPRHLVRRRGQEARLRCSPMKGHSHVYWYRQLPEEGLKFMVYLQKENIIDESGMPKERFSAEFPKEGPSILRIQQVVRGDSAAYFCASSPVRVGTNEKLFFGSGTQLSVL.

The gene calls are TRBV4-3 and TRBJ2-7; 11 positions agree with TRBD2. After removal of 3 bases from V and 0 bases from J, the junction contained 4 bases not matched to a gene. The CDR3 runs 16 residues. Germline values: CDR1 LGHNA, CDR2 YSLEER. The CDR3 nucleotides are TGCGCCAGCAGCCATAGACTAGCGGGGTCCTCCTACGAGCAGTACTTC. This translates into CASSHRLAGSSYEQYF.

The rearrangement links TRBV7-6 to TRBJ2-1; 8 bases map to TRBD2. Germline assignment: CDR1 SGHVS and CDR2 FNYEAQ. V was pared by 3 bases and J by 8 bases, with 9 bases of the junction left unmatched. The CDR3 loop spans 15 amino acids. The DNA for the CDR3 is TGTGCCAGCAGCTTGGGACTAGGTAGTATCTATGAGCAGTTCTTC. The encoded protein is CASSLGLGSIYEQFF.

The rearrangement uses TRBV6-5 and TRBJ2-7; D not resolved. The CDR3 runs 12 residues. Germline-derived CDR1 and CDR2 are MNHEY and SVGAGI. The V end lost 6 bases, the J end lost 6 bases, and 12 bases lay between the germline ends. The CDR3 here is CASSPAVGEQYF. Here the CDR3 DNA reads TGTGCCAGCAGCCCCGCAGTCGGCGAGCAGTACTTC.

The rearrangement links TRBV6-6 to TRBJ1-2; D ambiguous. This CDR3 spans 14 amino acids. Trimming took 6 bases from V and 0 from J, leaving 11 bases between them. Looked up from germline, CDR1 is MNHNY and CDR2 is SVGAGI (reference sequence). In DNA form, the CDR3 reads TGTGCCAGCAGCCTGGGAGCTGCTAACTATGGCTACACCTTC. Its translation is CASSLGAANYGYTF.

This sequence joins TRBV4-3 and TRBJ1-1; no definite D call. Germline CDR1 and CDR2: LGHNA and YSLEER. The length of the CDR3 is 15 residues. The V end was cut by 1 base, the J end by 3 bases, with 12 bases between. In nucleotides, the CDR3 is TGCGCCAGCAGCCAAGGCCCGAACGGGGACACTGAAGCTTTCTTT. It translates to CASSQGPNGDTEAFF.

This chain links TRBV4-3 with TRBJ2-3; either TRBD1 or TRBD2 may fit D (5 bases each). In germline, CDR1 is LGHNA, CDR2 YSLEER. The CDR3 consists of 13 residues. Trimming took 5 bases from V and 4 from J, leaving 10 bases between them. The CDR3 coding sequence is TGCGCCAGCAGCAGGGGAGAGGCAGATACGCAGTATTTT. Its protein is CASSRGEADTQYF.

The chain joins TRBV2 to TRBJ2-2; D is perhaps TRBD1 (5 bases). The CDR3 length is 17 residues. In germline, CDR1 is SNHLY, CDR2 FYNNEI. Trimming shortened V by 2 bases and J by 9 bases, and 22 bases separated the two germline ends. The CDR3 sequence is CASSEKKLLGRARELFF. The CDR3 DNA follows: TGTGCCAGCAGTGAAAAGAAGTTACTGGGGCGAGCGAGGGAGCTGTTTTTT.

The CDR3 protein is CATSSSGAGQGVEKLFF. The DNA of the CDR3 is TGTGCCACCAGCAGTTCAGGGGCCGGACAGGGGGTTGAAAAACTGTTTTTT. This chain joins TRBV15 and TRBJ1-4; 10 nucleotides align to TRBD1. With V trimmed by 3 bases and J by 7 bases, 11 bases remained unmatched. The CDR3 is made up of 17 amino acids. Germline values: CDR1 LNHNV, CDR2 YYDKDF (reference sequence).

This chain links TRBV4-1 with TRBJ2-1; D is unresolved. The germline V and J ends were trimmed by 1 base and 0 bases, with 10 bases remaining between them. CDR3 length equals 16 residues. Germline loops: CDR1 MGHRA, CDR2 YSYEKL. The CDR3 nucleotides are TGCGCCAGCAGCCAAGTGAACCTAGTCTCCTACAATGAGCAGTTCTTC. Translated: CASSQVNLVSYNEQFF.

The chain carries TRBV5-4 and TRBJ1-2; TRBD1 might be the D (6 bases). This CDR3 spans 16 amino acids. Germline V lookup: CDR1 SGHNT, CDR2 YYREEE (reference sequence). Trimming removed 4 bases from V and 0 bases from J, with 16 bases in between. CDR3 sequence: CASSGGGWEANYGYTF. In DNA, the CDR3 is TGTGCCAGCAGCGGGGGGGGCTGGGAAGCTAACTATGGCTACACCTTC.

There are a few counts of this clone. The chain uses TRBV28 and TRBJ1-1; maybe TRBD1 (5 bases). Germline lookup yields CDR1 MDHEN and CDR2 SYDVKM. This CDR3 has 12 amino acids. The V end lost 10 bases, the J end lost 11 bases, and 20 bases lay between the germline ends. DNA of the CDR3: TGTGCCACCACGTCCCCGGGGGTCGGGGCTTTCTTT. It is translated as CATTSPGVGAFF.

The chain uses TRBV10-3 and TRBJ2-6; 7 nucleotides line up with TRBD1. The V gene's germline CDR1 is ENHRY and CDR2 SYGVKD. The ends lost 11 bases at V and 0 bases at J; junction bases unmatched: 10. The CDR3 totals 16 residues. The DNA of the CDR3 is TGTGCCTTCTCGCCGACAGGGATCTCTGGGGCCAACGTCCTGACTTTC. This codes for CAFSPTGISGANVLTF.

The chain links TRBV5-4 to TRBJ1-5; a weak D match, TRBD1 (5 bases). This CDR3 spans 15 amino acids. V was pared by 0 bases and J by 4 bases, with 11 bases between. Germline V gene sequence: CDR1 SGHNT, CDR2 YYREEE (reference sequence). This CDR3 reads CASSLVRGENQPQHF. CDR3 DNA: TGTGCCAGCAGCTTGGTTAGGGGCGAGAATCAGCCCCAGCATTTT.

To note about this clone: Other DNA variants within this sample encode the same CDR3. The chain carries TRBV4-3 and TRBJ2-7, with D perhaps being TRBD1 or TRBD2 (5 bases each). Germline V gene sequence: CDR1 LGHNA, CDR2 YSLEER. V was shortened by 4 bases and J by 0 bases, with 13 bases between the two germline ends. The length of the CDR3 is 15 residues. The CDR3 DNA is TGCGCCAGCAGCCCAAGTTGGGGGAGCTCCTACGAGCAGTACTTC. It encodes CASSPSWGSSYEQYF.

J is TRBJ2-5 and V is TRBV9, with D possibly called TRBD1 or TRBD2 (6 bases each). Trimming left V 0 bases short and J 2 bases short, with 14 bases between. Per germline, CDR1 SGDLS and CDR2 YYNGEE. The CDR3 length is 16 residues. The CDR3 is CASSVGGGLRQETQYF. The DNA for the CDR3 is TGTGCCAGCAGCGTAGGAGGGGGACTGAGACAAGAGACCCAGTACTTC.

The V call is TRBV4-3, the J call TRBJ2-3, with D unresolved. Deletions cut 0 bases from V and 5 bases from J, with 6 bases between. This CDR3 has 13 residues. Germline V gives CDR1 LGHNA, CDR2 YSLEER. Here the CDR3 reads CASSQDGRDTQYF. The CDR3 coding sequence is TGCGCCAGCAGCCAAGATGGTAGAGATACGCAGTATTTT.

The chain combines TRBV5-1 with TRBJ2-5, with D hard to call. There are 12 residues in the CDR3. Germline V CDR1 and CDR2: SGHRS, YFSETQ. Trimming left V 0 bases short and J 0 bases short, with 0 bases between. The CDR3 nucleotides are TGCGCCAGCAGCTTGGACCAAGAGACCCAGTACTTC. Protein product: CASSLDQETQYF. Supplemented by reference TRBV5-1 and TRBJ2-5, the full variable domain reads KAGVTQTPRYLIKTRGQQVTLSCSPISGHRSVSWYQQTPGQGLQFLFEYFSETQRNKGNFPGRFSGRQFSNSRSEMNVSTLELGDSALYLCASSLDQETQYFGPGTRLLVL.

This chain uses TRBV9 with TRBJ2-3; 7 bases agree with TRBD2. The germline V gene has CDR1 SGDLS and CDR2 YYNGEE. The CDR3 runs 13 residues. The V gene end was trimmed by 2 bases and the J gene end by 5 bases; junction bases not matched to a gene: 2. CDR3 DNA sequence: TGTGCCAGCAGCGTCTCGGGGGGAGATACGCAGTATTTT. This sequence encodes CASSVSGGDTQYF. The variable domain in full, with the rest retrieved from reference TRBV9 and TRBJ2-3, is DSGVTQTPKHLITATGQRVTLRCSPRSGDLSVYWYQQSLDQGLQFLIQYYNGEERAKGNILERFSAQQFPDLHSELNLSSLELGDSALYFCASSVSGGDTQYFGPGTRLTVL.

V gene TRBV4-2 combines with J gene TRBJ1-2; D is unresolved. V lost 0 bases, J lost 8 bases, and 16 bases lay in between. The CDR3 consists of 15 residues. Germline V CDR1 and CDR2: LGHNA, YNFKEQ. CDR3 sequence reads: CASSQDGMAVEGYTF. CDR3 bases: TGTGCCAGCAGCCAAGATGGGATGGCTGTGGAAGGCTACACCTTC.